This TCR beta chain was identified during a study of blood T cell repertoires in COVID-19. TCRdb's table, derived via immunoSEQ multiplex PCR, lists solely in-frame clones and lacks some. The sample comprises some 150,000 clones, about 86% of which are singletons, and 11% rests with the top ten. The sample holds a few counts of this clone. Germline-derived CDR1 and CDR2 are SEHNR and FQNEAQ (reference sequence). Between the trimmed V and J ends, which lost 4 bases and 1 base, there was a span of 11 bases. The CDR3 has 15 amino acids. During active infection, Seattle patients enrolled and were then monitored through disease.

The TCR originated in a woman aged 60-75 years with COVID-19, enrolled during active disease. Sequenced: peripheral blood. This chain uses TRBV7-9 with TRBJ1-5; D is unresolved. DNA of the CDR3: TGTGCCAGCAGCTCGGGAGCGTCCAGCAATCAGCCCCAGCATTTT. This encodes CASSSGASSNQPQHF. The full variable domain, its missing parts supplied by reference TRBV7-9 and TRBJ1-5, is DTGVSQNPRHKITKRGQNVTFRCDPISEHNRLYWYRQTLGQGPEFLTYFQNEAQLEKSRLLSDRFSAERPKGSFSTLEIQRTEQGDSAMYLCASSSGASSNQPQHFGDGTRLSIL.